What follows are 14 T cell receptor beta chains derived from one specimen sequenced in a study of blood T cell repertoires in COVID-19. TCRdb's table, derived via immunoSEQ multiplex PCR, lists solely in-frame clones and lacks some. The sample has under 250,000 clones, about nine tenths seen once. Sequenced: peripheral blood. These receptors were obtained from a man between 60 and 75 years old with acute or convalescent COVID-19.

The V gene is TRBV29-1, the J gene TRBJ2-7; 13 nucleotides agree with TRBD2. Per germline, CDR1 SQVTM and CDR2 ANQGSEA. V dropped 3 bases and J dropped 5; count of bases not matched to a gene: 4. The CDR3 has 14 residues. The CDR3: CSVDPGTSGDEQYF. The CDR3 DNA is TGCAGCGTTGACCCCGGGACTAGCGGGGACGAGCAGTACTTC.

The V call is TRBV11-2, the J call TRBJ1-1; D perhaps matches TRBD1 (6 bases). The CDR3 runs 15 residues. Germline CDR1 and CDR2: SGHAT and FQNNGV. The V gene lost 3 bases and the J gene lost 4 bases, with 15 bases spanning the gap. CDR3 in DNA: TGTGCCAGCAGCTTCACCGGACAGTCGGTCACTGAAGCTTTCTTT. Translated, it gives CASSFTGQSVTEAFF.

V usage is TRBV6-2 or TRBV6-3 and J usage is TRBJ1-1; D is unclear. The germline V and J ends were trimmed by 5 bases and 2 bases, with 6 bases remaining between them. The CDR3 consists of 12 residues. Germline V CDR1 and CDR2: MNHEY, SVGEGT. The CDR3 protein is CASSESNTEAFF. DNA of the CDR3: TGTGCCAGCAGTGAGAGTAACACTGAAGCTTTCTTT.

This chain links TRBV19 with TRBJ1-5, with D unresolved. Germline V gene lookup returns CDR1 LNHDA and CDR2 SQIVND (reference sequence). The V end lost 1 base, the J end lost 3 bases, and 10 bases lay between the germline ends. The CDR3 extends over 15 amino acids. CDR3 in amino acids: CASSIGEQFNQPQHF. The CDR3 coding sequence is TGTGCCAGTAGTATAGGAGAGCAATTCAATCAGCCCCAGCATTTT.

The count of this clone is one. V is TRBV12-3 or TRBV12-4 and J is TRBJ2-5; D is ambiguous. The CDR3 is 12 residues long. Trimming pared 2 bases from V and 3 bases from J, leaving 4 bases between. CDR3: CASSLTEETQYF. The DNA for the CDR3 is TGTGCCAGCAGTTTAACTGAAGAGACCCAGTACTTC.

The genes are TRBV3-1 (or the pseudogene TRBV3-2) and TRBJ2-1; D is perhaps TRBD1 (5 bases). The V gene's germline CDR1 is LGHDT and CDR2 YNNKEL (reference sequence). The CDR3 is 15 residues long. V was trimmed by 4 bases and J by 5 bases, leaving 15 bases between them. The CDR3 loop is CASSLRTIDDNEQFF. The DNA of the CDR3 is TGTGCCAGCAGCCTAAGGACAATAGACGACAATGAGCAGTTCTTC.

The V and J genes are TRBV5-1 and TRBJ2-5; TRBD2 is a possible D gene (6 bases). V was clipped by 4 bases and J by 2 bases, with 18 bases between them. The CDR3 extends over 16 amino acids. The germline gives CDR1 SGHRS, CDR2 YFSETQ. CDR3 protein: CASSPTGGTAQETQYF. The CDR3 DNA reads TGCGCCAGCAGCCCGACTGGAGGGACGGCACAAGAGACCCAGTACTTC.

The rearrangement uses TRBV7-6 and TRBJ2-2, with D possibly TRBD1 on 6 matching bases. The germline gives CDR1 SGHVS, CDR2 FNYEAQ. V lost 5 bases to trimming and J lost 0 bases, with 13 bases between them. This CDR3 region has 16 residues. The CDR3 DNA reads TGTGCCAGCAGCCCCGCCCGGACAGCGAACACCGGGGAGCTGTTTTTT. It encodes CASSPARTANTGELFF.

The chain carries TRBV7-9 and TRBJ2-3; D is unresolved. V dropped 3 bases and J dropped 3 bases, with 7 bases sitting between them. This CDR3 comprises 13 residues. The germline CDR1 and CDR2 sequences are SEHNR and FQNEAQ (reference sequence). The CDR3 DNA reads TGTGCCAGCAGCTTTGGGCAGACAGATACGCAGTATTTT. It encodes CASSFGQTDTQYF.

J is TRBJ2-2 and V is TRBV2, with D uncertain. V was shortened by 5 bases and J by 1 base, with 14 bases between the two germline ends. CDR3 length: 16 residues. The germline CDR1 and CDR2 sequences are SNHLY and FYNNEI. The CDR3 sequence is CASSPTDMKNTGELFF. CDR3 coding DNA: TGTGCCAGCAGTCCTACAGACATGAAGAACACCGGGGAGCTGTTTTTT.

Of note for this clone: The germline gene is not matched at one end of the junction; a read error may be the cause. The CDR3 sequence is CASSTREDREF. CDR3 DNA: TGTGCCAGCAGCACACGTGAGGACAGGGAATTC. The chain joins TRBV6-2 or TRBV6-3 to TRBJ2-7; 8 bases fit TRBD1. The CDR3 length is 11 residues. CDR1 and CDR2 from the germline V gene are MNHEY and SVGEGT.

This chain connects TRBV27 to TRBJ2-1, with 11 bases identical to TRBD2. The junction had 18 bases not matched to a gene; V was cut back by 5 bases and J by 3 bases. The CDR3 is 20 amino acids. Germline CDR1 MNHEY, CDR2 SMNVEV (reference sequence). CDR3 DNA sequence: TGTGCCAGCAGTCCCCCCATCAGGGGACTAGCGGAGCTAGACTACAATGAGCAGTTCTTC. Translated: CASSPPIRGLAELDYNEQFF.

The chain combines TRBV7-2 with TRBJ2-7, with 8 bases lining up with TRBD2. CDR1 and CDR2 (germline): SGHTA, FQGNSA. CDR3 size: 15 residues. J lost 4 bases, V lost 4 bases, and 9 bases had no gene match. This CDR3 reads CASSSVAGPTYEQYF. The CDR3 DNA follows: TGTGCCAGCAGCTCTGTAGCGGGACCCACTTACGAGCAGTACTTC.

The chain links TRBV9 to TRBJ2-3, with 10 positions matching TRBD2. V dropped 0 bases and J dropped 5; count of bases not matched to a gene: 3. Looked up from germline, CDR1 is SGDLS and CDR2 is YYNGEE. This CDR3 region has 15 residues. CDR3 bases: TGTGCCAGCAGCGTAGGGGGACTAGCGATAGATACGCAGTATTTT. Translating gives CASSVGGLAIDTQYF.